One and the same sample provided the 15 T cell receptor beta chains below, sequenced in a study of shared clonotypes between healthy human individuals. Clones were sequenced by immunoSEQ multiplex PCR, and TCRdb holds only the in-frame ones, with some missing. The sample yields over 2 million clones, 85% to 95% seen once. What was sequenced was naive CD4+ T cells sorted from blood. The subset denotes: CD45RA+ positively selected. The receptors derive from a man aged 18 to 30 in good health.

This rearrangement joins TRBV7-8 to TRBJ1-3, with TRBD1 as a possible D gene (5 bases). The V gene's germline CDR1 is SGHVS and CDR2 FQNEAQ. Trimming stripped 2 bases from V and 4 bases from J, with 12 bases between. The length of the CDR3 is 15 residues. In DNA form, the CDR3 reads TGTGCCAGCAGCTTATGGCAGGGAGAAGGAAACACCATATATTTT. Protein product: CASSLWQGEGNTIYF.

The rearrangement links TRBV28 to TRBJ1-1; D uncertain. Deletions cut 5 bases from V and 2 bases from J, with 15 bases between. The CDR3 has 15 residues. Germline V gene sequence: CDR1 MDHEN, CDR2 SYDVKM. The CDR3 DNA sequence: TGTGCCAGCAGTCCACGGGGTAGGTTTAACACTGAAGCTTTCTTT. Its translation is CASSPRGRFNTEAFF.

On this clone itself: This sample also contains other DNA sequences that code for the same CDR3. The V and J genes are TRBV7-2 and TRBJ2-7; TRBD1 agrees at 10 bases. The CDR3 covers 15 residues. Germline CDR1 and CDR2: SGHTA and FQGNSA. V lost 1 base and J lost 4; bases outside the gene matches: 4. The CDR3 here is CASSLVGTGAYEQYF. The CDR3 DNA reads TGTGCCAGCAGCTTAGTTGGGACAGGGGCTTACGAGCAGTACTTC.

This clone was seen once. The rearrangement joins TRBV11-3 to TRBJ2-7; TRBD2 matches 12 bases. The CDR3 has 15 residues. V lost 5 bases to trimming and J lost 5 bases; unmatched junction nucleotides: 7. In germline, CDR1 is SGHNT, CDR2 YENEEA. DNA of the CDR3: TGTGCCAGCAGCCGTGGACTAGCGGGACCCCACGAGCAGTACTTC. This gives the protein CASSRGLAGPHEQYF.

This rearrangement joins TRBV6-1 to TRBJ2-3; D is undetermined. With 8 bases removed from V and 2 bases from J, the gap between germline ends came to 14 bases. The CDR3 is 14 amino acids. Germline V CDR1 and CDR2: MNHNS, SASEGT. CDR3 protein: CASWYGQFTDTQYF. CDR3 DNA sequence: TGTGCCAGCTGGTATGGGCAGTTCACAGATACGCAGTATTTT.

For this clone: Other DNA sequences in the same sample also yield this CDR3. The chain links TRBV7-9 to TRBJ2-7; 13 positions agree with TRBD2. Germline V gene lookup returns CDR1 SEHNR and CDR2 FQNEAQ (reference sequence). The CDR3 sequence is 15 residues long. V shed 4 bases, J shed 2 bases, and the junction held 2 bases outside the gene matches. CDR3 sequence: CASSSGLAGAYEQYF. The DNA for the CDR3 is TGTGCCAGCAGCTCCGGACTAGCGGGGGCCTACGAGCAGTACTTC.

The chain carries TRBV9 and TRBJ2-3; the match to TRBD2 covers 13 bases. Per the germline V gene, CDR1 is SGDLS and CDR2 is YYNGEE. V was pared by 1 base and J by 3 bases, with 8 bases of the junction left unmatched. The CDR3 contains 18 residues. The CDR3 nucleotides are TGTGCCAGCAGCGTATCCATAGGGACTAGCGGGGCGACAGATACGCAGTATTTT. Translation: CASSVSIGTSGATDTQYF.

Remarks on this clone: Other DNA sequences from this sample encode an identical CDR3 as well. J is TRBJ1-4 and V is TRBV19; no firm D call. Germline-derived CDR1 and CDR2 are LNHDA and SQIVND (reference sequence). The CDR3 is 11 amino acids. Between the trimmed V and J ends, which lost 3 bases and 8 bases, there was a span of 4 bases. CDR3 region: CASSIREKLFF. The CDR3 nucleotides are TGTGCCAGTAGTATTAGAGAAAAACTGTTTTTT.

On this clone itself: The sample carries other DNA sequences with the same CDR3. The chain employs TRBV7-3 and TRBJ1-1; no firm D call. CDR1 is SGHTA, CDR2 FQGTGA, per germline. The CDR3 is made up of 13 amino acids. V shed 2 bases and J shed 2 bases, with 6 bases lying between them. The CDR3 region has the DNA TGTGCCAGCAGCTTACAGGAAAACACTGAAGCTTTCTTT. Amino acid sequence: CASSLQENTEAFF.

J is TRBJ1-4 and V is TRBV9; 8 nucleotides agree with TRBD1. Per germline, CDR1 SGDLS and CDR2 YYNGEE. The CDR3 loop spans 14 amino acids. V was clipped by 3 bases and J by 7 bases; unmatched bases: 5. In nucleotides, the CDR3 is TGTGCCAGCAGCGACGGACAGGGAGTTGAAAAACTGTTTTTT. The encoded protein is CASSDGQGVEKLFF.

The V call is TRBV10-3, the J call TRBJ2-7, with TRBD1 matching 11 bases. This CDR3 region has 14 residues. CDR1 and CDR2 from the germline V gene are ENHRY and SYGVKD. The J segment lost 6 bases and the V segment lost 6 bases, leaving 7 bases of the junction unmatched. CDR3 region: CAIRSGQGASEQYF. For the CDR3, the DNA is TGTGCCATCAGATCCGGACAGGGGGCCTCCGAGCAGTACTTC.

As for this clone: Distinct nucleotide sequences in the sample also encode this CDR3. The chain joins TRBV5-1 to TRBJ2-6; 9 bases are shared with TRBD1. V gave up 4 bases and J gave up 4 bases; unmatched junction bases: 3. This CDR3 comprises 15 residues. Germline loops: CDR1 SGHRS, CDR2 YFSETQ. The CDR3 spells CASSGTGTGANVLTF. The CDR3 DNA reads as TGCGCCAGCAGCGGGACAGGGACCGGGGCCAACGTCCTGACTTTC.

A few counts support this clone. The chain links TRBV5-4 to TRBJ2-5, with 8 bases matching TRBD1. TRBJ2-7 matches the DNA end more closely, so the J call is doubtful. CDR3 length: 16 residues. Germline V lookup: CDR1 SGHNT, CDR2 YYREEE (reference sequence). DNA for the CDR3: TGTGCCAGCATCGATACTGTTGGGCAGGGGGCTGACGAGCAGTACTTC. Its translation: CASIDTVGQGADEQYF.

The rearrangement joins TRBV10-3 to TRBJ2-5, with 8 positions matching TRBD1. V was clipped by 3 bases and J by 4 bases; unmatched bases: 16. There are 18 residues in the CDR3. Germline loops: CDR1 ENHRY, CDR2 SYGVKD. CDR3 in DNA: TGTGCCATCAGTGATGATCAGACAGGGGCGAGAAAGGGAGAGACCCAGTACTTC. The encoded protein is CAISDDQTGARKGETQYF.

CDR3 sequence (DNA): TGTGCCAGCAGCGCCGGTGAAGGGACTAGCACAGATACGCAGTATTTT. Translation: CASSAGEGTSTDTQYF. The genes are TRBV11-1 and TRBJ2-3, with TRBD2 as a possible D gene (6 bases). This CDR3 comprises 16 residues. The ends were cut back, 5 bases at V and 0 bases at J, with 15 bases in the middle. Per germline, CDR1 SGHAT and CDR2 FQDESV (reference sequence).